Below are 20 T cell receptor beta chains sequenced from a single sample in a study of T cells in narcolepsy (dated by TCRdb to 2016 to 2019). Libraries were prepared through the immunoSEQ multiplex PCR assay. In its TCRdb copy, this immuneACCESS table keeps in-frame sequences only and misses some clones. Where compared with another copy, unresolved V genes explain less than half of these, and the others have no known cause. The sample table lists 30,000 to 45,000 clones, roughly nine tenths of them with a count of one. The top ten hold 0.83% of the sample. Sequencing was performed on CD45RA- memory CD4+ T cells from PBMCs. The sample's cell subset or site label, in plain terms: memory T cells sorted ex vivo from peripheral blood. All receptors derive from a human donor with narcolepsy.

This rearrangement joins TRBV6-6 to TRBJ1-5, with D possibly matching TRBD1 (6 bases). V gave up 10 bases and J gave up 5 bases, with 15 bases separating them. This CDR3 is built from 13 residues. CDR1 is MNHNY, CDR2 SVGAGI, per germline (reference sequence). CDR3 in amino acids: CATQDSFYQPQHF. CDR3 nucleotide sequence: TGTGCCACCCAGGACAGCTTTTATCAGCCCCAGCATTTT.

V gene TRBV11-2 combines with J gene TRBJ2-7; 8 positions agree with TRBD2. The CDR3 spans 16 residues. Losses at the gene ends were 5 bases for V and 0 bases for J; bases not matched to a gene: 9. The germline V gene encodes CDR1 SGHAT and CDR2 FQNNGV. The CDR3 nucleotides are TGTGCCAGCAGCGGATTAGCGGGGCGGGACTCCTACGAGCAGTACTTC. Its protein is CASSGLAGRDSYEQYF.

The chain uses TRBV10-3 and TRBJ2-7; D assignment may be TRBD1 or TRBD2 (6 bases each). The CDR3 has 12 residues. The V end was cut by 6 bases, the J end by 5 bases, with 11 bases between. Germline values: CDR1 ENHRY, CDR2 SYGVKD. CDR3 nucleotides: TGTGCCATCAGGAAGGGGGGCAACGAGCAGTACTTC. Translation gives CAIRKGGNEQYF.

In its sample, this clone was seen once. This chain links TRBV7-3 with TRBJ2-3; D is undetermined. The CDR3 is made up of 13 amino acids. Germline V lookup: CDR1 SGHTA, CDR2 FQGTGA. The V gene lost 1 base and the J gene lost 5 bases, with 7 bases spanning the gap. The CDR3 protein is CASSLKARDTQYF. DNA for the CDR3: TGTGCCAGCAGCTTAAAGGCCAGAGATACGCAGTATTTT.

The chain combines TRBV2 with TRBJ2-7; TRBD1 agrees at 9 bases. CDR1 is SNHLY and CDR2 is FYNNEI in the germline V gene. The V and J ends lost 5 bases and 3 bases, in that order; junction bases with no gene match: 5. The CDR3 runs to 14 residues. The CDR3 region is CASSSGTGNYEQYF. CDR3 coding DNA: TGTGCCAGCAGTTCCGGGACAGGGAACTACGAGCAGTACTTC.

J is TRBJ1-2 and V is TRBV30, with unresolved D. This CDR3 region has 14 residues. Between the trimmed V and J ends, which lost 5 bases and 2 bases, there was a span of 15 bases. Germline V gene data show CDR1 as GTSNPN and CDR2 as SVGIG (reference sequence). Here the CDR3 DNA reads TGTGCCTGGGCTAAGAGGAATGTGAACTATGGCTACACCTTC. Its protein is CAWAKRNVNYGYTF.

The rearrangement links TRBV9 to TRBJ1-4, with TRBD1 as a possible D gene (5 bases). V was trimmed by 3 bases and J by 0 bases, leaving 15 bases between them. The CDR3 totals 17 residues. Germline V gene data show CDR1 as SGDLS and CDR2 as YYNGEE. The CDR3 coding sequence is TGTGCCAGCAGCGACCTCCGGGACGGAGCAACTAATGAAAAACTGTTTTTT. This gives the protein CASSDLRDGATNEKLFF.

This clone was found a few times. This CDR3 is CASRPPGQGLGNTIYF. The CDR3, as DNA: TGTGCCAGCAGACCCCCGGGACAGGGTTTGGGAAACACCATATATTTT. The genes are TRBV7-3 and TRBJ1-3; TRBD1 aligns across 9 bases. V lost 6 bases to trimming and J lost 4 bases; unmatched junction nucleotides: 10. CDR3 length: 16 residues. Germline assignment: CDR1 SGHTA and CDR2 FQGTGA. The whole variable domain, filled in from reference TRBV7-3 and TRBJ1-3, reads GAGVSQTPSNKVTEKGKYVELRCDPISGHTALYWYRQSLGQGPEFLIYFQGTGAADDSGLPNDRFFAVRPEGSVSTLKIQRTERGDSAVYLCASRPPGQGLGNTIYFGEGSWLTVV.

The chain employs TRBV11-2 and TRBJ1-5; the D is unclear. The CDR3 sequence is 13 residues long. V was clipped by 3 bases and J by 4 bases, with 7 bases between them. Germline V gene data show CDR1 as SGHAT and CDR2 as FQNNGV. The DNA of the CDR3 is TGTGCCAGCAGCTTCGAAAGGAATCAGCCCCAGCATTTT. Its translation is CASSFERNQPQHF.

Comment on this clone: This sample also contains other DNA sequences that code for the same CDR3. The V call is TRBV6-5, the J call TRBJ2-3, with D perhaps TRBD1 (5 bases). V was shortened by 2 bases and J by 2 bases, with 11 bases between the two germline ends. CDR1 is MNHEY and CDR2 is SVGAGI in the germline V gene. CDR3 length equals 15 residues. The CDR3 here is CASSYTGHNTDTQYF. As DNA, the CDR3 is TGTGCCAGCAGTTACACCGGACACAACACAGATACGCAGTATTTT.

The rearrangement uses TRBV19 and TRBJ1-4; 8 bases align to TRBD1. Germline CDR1 is LNHDA and CDR2 is SQIVND (reference sequence). The V segment lost 6 bases and the J segment 3 bases; nucleotides outside the gene matches: 6. The CDR3 totals 15 residues. The CDR3 sequence: CASSPRQGSNEKLFF. CDR3 nucleotides: TGTGCCAGTAGCCCACGACAGGGGTCTAATGAAAAACTGTTTTTT.

CDR3 loop: CAWKQIHNEQFF. The CDR3 DNA reads as TGTGCCTGGAAACAGATTCACAATGAGCAGTTCTTC. This chain links TRBV30 with TRBJ2-1; D not resolved. The V end lost 4 bases, the J end lost 5 bases, and 9 bases lay between the germline ends. Per the germline V gene, CDR1 is GTSNPN and CDR2 is SVGIG (reference sequence). CDR3 length equals 12 residues.

This chain connects TRBV2 to TRBJ1-5, with D possibly matching TRBD1 (5 bases). Germline V gene data show CDR1 as SNHLY and CDR2 as FYNNEI. Trimming removed 2 bases from V and 0 bases from J, with 11 bases in between. This CDR3 comprises 16 residues. The CDR3 coding sequence is TGTGCCAGCAGTGAAACAGGTGCGGCTAGCAATCAGCCCCAGCATTTT. Translating gives CASSETGAASNQPQHF. Full variable domain (missing parts from reference TRBV2 and TRBJ1-5): EPEVTQTPSHQVTQMGQEVILRCVPISNHLYFYWYRQILGQKVEFLVSFYNNEISEKSEIFDDQFSVERPDGSNFTLKIRSTKLEDSAMYFCASSETGAASNQPQHFGDGTRLSIL.

V usage is TRBV6-5 and J usage is TRBJ1-2, with 10 bases matching TRBD1. The ends lost 5 bases at V and 4 bases at J; junction bases unmatched: 7. Germline V gives CDR1 MNHEY, CDR2 SVGAGI. The CDR3 extends over 15 amino acids. CDR3: CASSSPGTGAYGYTF. DNA for the CDR3: TGTGCCAGCAGTAGTCCCGGGACAGGGGCCTATGGCTACACCTTC.

J is TRBJ1-1 and V is TRBV7-8, with D possibly being TRBD1 (5 bases). Germline CDR1 reads SGHVS; CDR2 reads FQNEAQ. Trimming left V 6 bases short and J 3 bases short, with 11 bases between. The CDR3 is made up of 13 amino acids. The CDR3 region is CASSADTDTEAFF. For the CDR3, the DNA is TGTGCCAGCAGTGCGGACACGGACACTGAAGCTTTCTTT.

The chain uses TRBV29-1 and TRBJ2-7; D tentatively reads TRBD1 or TRBD2 (5 bases each). This CDR3 spans 11 amino acids. V dropped 5 bases and J dropped 7 bases, with 12 bases sitting between them. Looked up from germline, CDR1 is SQVTM and CDR2 is ANQGSEA. DNA of the CDR3: TGCAGCGTTAGGGATTGGGGGGAGCAGTACTTC. Its protein product is CSVRDWGEQYF.

J is TRBJ2-7 and V is TRBV6-6, with a weak D call TRBD1 (6 bases). The V gene's germline CDR1 is MNHNY and CDR2 SVGAGI (reference sequence). The V and J ends lost 5 bases and 6 bases respectively, with 11 bases between them. The CDR3 runs to 12 residues. The CDR3 DNA is TGTGCCAGCAGTCCACAGGGCTTCGAGCAGTACTTC. This translates into CASSPQGFEQYF.

This clone was counted a single time. The chain has TRBV11-2 and TRBJ2-3; D call uncertain. Trimming took off 5 bases at V and 1 base at J, with 10 bases between the two ends. The germline CDR1 and CDR2 sequences are SGHAT and FQNNGV. CDR3 length equals 14 residues. DNA for the CDR3: TGTGCCAGCAGCAGGCCTGTGGGCACAGATACGCAGTATTTT. Amino acids: CASSRPVGTDTQYF. The entire variable domain, with the rest obtained from reference TRBV11-2 and TRBJ2-3, is as follows: EAGVAQSPRYKIIEKRQSVAFWCNPISGHATLYWYQQILGQGPKLLIQFQNNGVVDDSQLPKDRFSAERLKGVDSTLKIQPAKLEDSAVYLCASSRPVGTDTQYFGPGTRLTVL.

The genes are TRBV29-1 and TRBJ1-4; a weak D match, TRBD1 (6 bases). The CDR3 extends over 16 amino acids. Germline loops: CDR1 SQVTM, CDR2 ANQGSEA. With 3 bases removed from V and 5 bases from J, the gap between germline ends came to 19 bases. CDR3 sequence reads: CSVEVTGTGWNEKLFF. CDR3 DNA: TGCAGCGTTGAGGTTACAGGGACGGGGTGGAATGAAAAACTGTTTTTT.

The rearrangement uses TRBV15 and TRBJ2-1; D not resolved. The CDR3 runs to 11 residues. V dropped 0 bases and J dropped 10 bases, with 4 bases sitting between them. Germline CDR1 LNHNV, CDR2 YYDKDF (reference sequence). The CDR3 region has the DNA TGTGCCACCAGCAGAGATTCAGAGCAGTTCTTC. Its protein product is CATSRDSEQFF. The full variable domain, with the rest looked up from reference TRBV15 and TRBJ2-1, is DAMVIQNPRYQVTQFGKPVTLSCSQTLNHNVMYWYQQKSSQAPKLLFHYYDKDFNNEADTPDNFQSRRPNTSFCFLDIRSPGLGDTAMYLCATSRDSEQFFGPGTRLTVL.